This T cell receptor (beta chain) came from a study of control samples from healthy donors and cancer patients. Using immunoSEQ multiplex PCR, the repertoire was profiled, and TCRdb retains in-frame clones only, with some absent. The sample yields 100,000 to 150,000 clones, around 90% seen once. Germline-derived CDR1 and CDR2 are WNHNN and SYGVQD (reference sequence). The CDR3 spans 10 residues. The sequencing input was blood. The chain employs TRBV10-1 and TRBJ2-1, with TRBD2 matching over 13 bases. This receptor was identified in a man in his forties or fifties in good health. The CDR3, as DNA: TGCGGACTAGCGGGGGGTGAGCAGTTCTTC. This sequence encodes CGLAGGEQFF.